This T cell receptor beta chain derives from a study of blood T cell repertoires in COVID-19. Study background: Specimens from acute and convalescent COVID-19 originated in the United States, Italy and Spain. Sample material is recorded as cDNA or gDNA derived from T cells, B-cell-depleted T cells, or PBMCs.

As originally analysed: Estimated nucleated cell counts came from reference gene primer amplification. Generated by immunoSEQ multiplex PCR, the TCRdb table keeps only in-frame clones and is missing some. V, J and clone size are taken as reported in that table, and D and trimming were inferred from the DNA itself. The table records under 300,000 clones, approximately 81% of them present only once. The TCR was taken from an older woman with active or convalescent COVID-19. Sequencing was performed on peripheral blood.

CDR3 DNA: TGCGCCAGCAGCGCTGGACTAGCGGGGATTTACAATGAGCAGTTCTTC. This gives the protein CASSAGLAGIYNEQFF. The rearrangement joins TRBV5-1 to TRBJ2-1; 12 nucleotides line up with TRBD2. The trim removed 4 bases at V and 4 bases at J, leaving 6 bases unmatched. The germline gives CDR1 SGHRS, CDR2 YFSETQ. CDR3 length: 16 amino acids.